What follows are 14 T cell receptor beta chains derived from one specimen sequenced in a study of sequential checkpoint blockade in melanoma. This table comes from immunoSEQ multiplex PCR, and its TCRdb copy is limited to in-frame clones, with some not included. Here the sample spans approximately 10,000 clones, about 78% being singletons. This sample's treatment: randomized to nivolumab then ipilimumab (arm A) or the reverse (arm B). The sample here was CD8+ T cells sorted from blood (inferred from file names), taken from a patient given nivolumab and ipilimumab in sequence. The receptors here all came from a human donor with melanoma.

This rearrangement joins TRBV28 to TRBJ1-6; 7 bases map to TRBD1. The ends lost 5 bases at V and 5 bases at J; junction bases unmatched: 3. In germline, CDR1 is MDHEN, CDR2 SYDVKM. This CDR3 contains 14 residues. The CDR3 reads CASSPTGNNSPLHF. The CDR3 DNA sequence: TGTGCCAGCAGTCCGACAGGGAATAATTCACCCCTCCACTTT.

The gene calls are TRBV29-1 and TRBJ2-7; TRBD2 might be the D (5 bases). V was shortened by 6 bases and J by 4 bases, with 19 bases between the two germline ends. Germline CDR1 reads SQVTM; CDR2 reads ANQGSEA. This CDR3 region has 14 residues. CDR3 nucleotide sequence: TGCAGCGTCTCCCTGGGAGCGGATCCATACGAGCAGTACTTC. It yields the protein CSVSLGADPYEQYF.

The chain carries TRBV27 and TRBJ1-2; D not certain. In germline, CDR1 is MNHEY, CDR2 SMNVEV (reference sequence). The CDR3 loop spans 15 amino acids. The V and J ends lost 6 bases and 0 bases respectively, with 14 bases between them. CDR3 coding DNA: TGTGCCAGCAGCGCTCTGAGGGCGACTAACTATGGCTACACCTTC. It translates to CASSALRATNYGYTF.

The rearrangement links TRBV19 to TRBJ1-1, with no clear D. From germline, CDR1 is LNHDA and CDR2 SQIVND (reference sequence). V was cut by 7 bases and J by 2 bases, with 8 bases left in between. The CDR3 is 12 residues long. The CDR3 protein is CASMTTNTEAFF. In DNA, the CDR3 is TGTGCCAGTATGACGACAAACACTGAAGCTTTCTTT.

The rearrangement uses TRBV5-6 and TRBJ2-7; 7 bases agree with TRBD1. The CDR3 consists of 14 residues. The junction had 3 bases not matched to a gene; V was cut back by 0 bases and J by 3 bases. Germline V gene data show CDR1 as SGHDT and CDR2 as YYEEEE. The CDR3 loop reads CASSLDGTVYEQYF. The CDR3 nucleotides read TGTGCCAGCAGCTTGGACGGGACAGTCTACGAGCAGTACTTC. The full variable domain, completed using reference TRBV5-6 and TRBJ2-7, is DAGVTQSPTHLIKTRGQQVTLRCSPKSGHDTVSWYQQALGQGPQFIFQYYEEEERQRGNFPDRFSGHQFPNYSSELNVNALLLGDSALYLCASSLDGTVYEQYFGPGTRLTVT.

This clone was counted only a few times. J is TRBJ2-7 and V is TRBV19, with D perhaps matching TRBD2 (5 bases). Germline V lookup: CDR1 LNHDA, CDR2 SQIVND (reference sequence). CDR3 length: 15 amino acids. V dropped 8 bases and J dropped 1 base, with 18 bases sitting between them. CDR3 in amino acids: CASPPLDCSSYEQYF. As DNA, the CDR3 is TGTGCCAGTCCCCCTCTGGACTGCTCTTCCTACGAGCAGTACTTC. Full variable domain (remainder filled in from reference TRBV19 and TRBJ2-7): DGGITQSPKYLFRKEGQNVTLSCEQNLNHDAMYWYRQDPGQGLRLIYYSQIVNDFQKGDIAEGYSVSREKKESFPLTVTSAQKNPTAFYLCASPPLDCSSYEQYFGPGTRLTVT.

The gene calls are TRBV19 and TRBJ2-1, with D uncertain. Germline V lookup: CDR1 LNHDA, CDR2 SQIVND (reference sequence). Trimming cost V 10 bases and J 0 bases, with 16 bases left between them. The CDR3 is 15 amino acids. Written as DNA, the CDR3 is TGTGCCACCGCACCCCGGGTTCGCTCCTACAATGAGCAGTTCTTC. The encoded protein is CATAPRVRSYNEQFF. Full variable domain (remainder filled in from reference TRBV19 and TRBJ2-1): DGGITQSPKYLFRKEGQNVTLSCEQNLNHDAMYWYRQDPGQGLRLIYYSQIVNDFQKGDIAEGYSVSREKKESFPLTVTSAQKNPTAFYLCATAPRVRSYNEQFFGPGTRLTVL.

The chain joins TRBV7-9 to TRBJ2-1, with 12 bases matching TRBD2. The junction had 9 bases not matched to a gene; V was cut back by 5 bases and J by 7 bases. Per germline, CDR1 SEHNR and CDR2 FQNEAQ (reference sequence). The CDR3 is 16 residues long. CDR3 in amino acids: CASSATSGGNMNEQFF. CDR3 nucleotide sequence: TGTGCCAGCAGCGCAACTAGCGGGGGGAATATGAATGAGCAGTTCTTC. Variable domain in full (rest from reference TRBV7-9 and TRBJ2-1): DTGVSQNPRHKITKRGQNVTFRCDPISEHNRLYWYRQTLGQGPEFLTYFQNEAQLEKSRLLSDRFSAERPKGSFSTLEIQRTEQGDSAMYLCASSATSGGNMNEQFFGPGTRLTVL.

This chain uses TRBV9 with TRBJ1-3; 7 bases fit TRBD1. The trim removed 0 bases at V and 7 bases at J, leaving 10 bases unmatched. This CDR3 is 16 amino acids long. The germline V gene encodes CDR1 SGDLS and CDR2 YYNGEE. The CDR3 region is CASSVGGGLRGNTIYF. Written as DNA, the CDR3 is TGTGCCAGCAGCGTAGGAGGGGGCCTTAGGGGGAACACCATATATTTT.

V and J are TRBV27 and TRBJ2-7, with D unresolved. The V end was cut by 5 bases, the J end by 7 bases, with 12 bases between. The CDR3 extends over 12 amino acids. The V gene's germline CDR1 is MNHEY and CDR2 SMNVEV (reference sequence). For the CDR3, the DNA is TGTGCCAGCAGTCCCCGACCGGAGGAGCAGTACTTC. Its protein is CASSPRPEEQYF.

The chain's CDR3 is CASSSSLAGANTDTQYF. CDR3 DNA: TGTGCCAGCTCATCGTCACTAGCGGGGGCTAACACAGATACGCAGTATTTT. The rearrangement links TRBV18 to TRBJ2-3; 11 bases match TRBD2. The CDR3 runs 17 residues. The V gene's germline CDR1 is KGHSH and CDR2 LQKENI. J lost 2 bases, V lost 5 bases, and 9 bases had no gene match.

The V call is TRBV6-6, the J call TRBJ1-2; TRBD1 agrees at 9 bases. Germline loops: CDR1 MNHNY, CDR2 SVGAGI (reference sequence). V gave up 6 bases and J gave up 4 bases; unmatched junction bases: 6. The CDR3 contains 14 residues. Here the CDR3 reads CASSPQGASYGYTF. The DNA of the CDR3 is TGTGCCAGCAGCCCACAGGGGGCGAGCTATGGCTACACCTTC.

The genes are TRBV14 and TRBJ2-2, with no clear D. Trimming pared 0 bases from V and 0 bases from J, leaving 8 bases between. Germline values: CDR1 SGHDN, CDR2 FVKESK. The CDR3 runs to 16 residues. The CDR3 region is CASSQDKRSNTGELFF. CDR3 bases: TGTGCCAGCAGCCAAGACAAACGGTCGAACACCGGGGAGCTGTTTTTT.

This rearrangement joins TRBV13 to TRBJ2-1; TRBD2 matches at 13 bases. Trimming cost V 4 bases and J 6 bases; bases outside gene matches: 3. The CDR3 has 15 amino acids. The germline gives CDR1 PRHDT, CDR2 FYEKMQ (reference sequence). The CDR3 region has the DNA TGTGCCAGCAGCTCGTGGACTAGCGGGAGCAATGAGCAGTTCTTC. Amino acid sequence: CASSSWTSGSNEQFF.